A single sample is the source of the 8 T cell receptor beta chains below, sequenced in a study of identical twins. TCRdb recomputed calls from the 5' RACE reads with MiXCR, one row per CDR3 protein. In the table there are 350,000 to 500,000 distinct CDR3 sequences, about a fifth of which are singletons. Sequenced sample: naive T cells sorted from blood. These receptors came from a man aged 45-60 years in good health.

The chain links TRBV5-1 to TRBJ2-1; no clear D. CDR3 length: 15 amino acids. Trimming shortened V by 1 base and J by 0 bases, and 8 bases separated the two germline ends. Germline loops: CDR1 SGHRS, CDR2 YFSETQ. CDR3 nucleotide sequence: TGCGCCAGCAGCTTGCTACCCCTCTCCTACAATGAGCAGTTCTTC. It codes for CASSLLPLSYNEQFF.

The sample holds a few counts of this clonotype. The gene calls are TRBV10-3 and TRBJ2-1; no reliable D call. Germline CDR1 reads ENHRY; CDR2 reads SYGVKD. The V gene lost 3 bases and the J gene lost 4 bases, with 7 bases spanning the gap. The CDR3 runs to 13 residues. The CDR3 nucleotides read TGTGCCATCAGTGAAACGGTTTACAATGAGCAGTTCTTC. This codes for CAISETVYNEQFF.

This clonotype was picked up many times. J is TRBJ1-2 and V is TRBV5-1; perhaps TRBD1 as D (6 bases). The V and J ends lost 4 bases and 6 bases respectively, with 16 bases between them. The germline V gene encodes CDR1 SGHRS and CDR2 YFSETQ. There are 14 residues in the CDR3. CDR3 DNA sequence: TGCGCCAGCAGCCCGGGTTCGCAGGGGAATGGCTACACCTTC. This sequence encodes CASSPGSQGNGYTF.

The genes are TRBV6-5 and TRBJ1-4, with D unresolved. Germline V CDR1 and CDR2: MNHEY, SVGAGI. Trimming took 4 bases from V and 5 from J, leaving 14 bases between them. This CDR3 is 15 amino acids long. CDR3 sequence (DNA): TGTGCCAGCAGTTTACTTACAGCATCAAATGAAAAACTGTTTTTT. This codes for CASSLLTASNEKLFF.

In this sample, this clonotype turned up a few times. This chain uses TRBV20-1 with TRBJ2-1, with 9 positions matching TRBD2. The CDR3 has 12 residues. The junction had 4 bases not matched to a gene; V was cut back by 3 bases and J by 10 bases. In germline, CDR1 is DFQATT, CDR2 SNEGSKA (reference sequence). This CDR3 is CSARYSGSEQFF. The CDR3, as DNA: TGCAGTGCTAGGTATAGCGGGAGCGAGCAGTTCTTC.

This clonotype was recorded a few times. This CDR3 is CASRSELAVRAETQYF. The CDR3 nucleotides are TGTGCCAGCAGATCGGAACTAGCGGTTAGGGCAGAGACCCAGTACTTC. J is TRBJ2-5 and V is TRBV6-1, with TRBD2 matching over 8 bases. In germline, CDR1 is MNHNS, CDR2 SASEGT. V was clipped by 6 bases and J by 4 bases; unmatched bases: 13. The CDR3 has 16 residues.

This clonotype has a handful of counts. The rearrangement uses TRBV29-1 and TRBJ2-7, with D possibly being TRBD1 (5 bases). This CDR3 region has 12 residues. With 6 bases removed from V and 1 base from J, the gap between germline ends came to 10 bases. Germline V gene sequence: CDR1 SQVTM, CDR2 ANQGSEA. The CDR3 bases are TGCAGCGTCCAGGGCAGGTCCTACGAGCAGTACTTC. Translation: CSVQGRSYEQYF.

Ten or more counts support this clonotype. The chain links TRBV10-3 to TRBJ2-2; possible D gene TRBD2, 6 bases. CDR3 length equals 13 residues. Germline CDR1 ENHRY, CDR2 SYGVKD. Trimming took off 3 bases at V and 6 bases at J, with 8 bases between the two ends. The CDR3 bases are TGTGCCATCAGTGACGGGGGTTCCGGGGAGCTGTTTTTT. Its protein is CAISDGGSGELFF.